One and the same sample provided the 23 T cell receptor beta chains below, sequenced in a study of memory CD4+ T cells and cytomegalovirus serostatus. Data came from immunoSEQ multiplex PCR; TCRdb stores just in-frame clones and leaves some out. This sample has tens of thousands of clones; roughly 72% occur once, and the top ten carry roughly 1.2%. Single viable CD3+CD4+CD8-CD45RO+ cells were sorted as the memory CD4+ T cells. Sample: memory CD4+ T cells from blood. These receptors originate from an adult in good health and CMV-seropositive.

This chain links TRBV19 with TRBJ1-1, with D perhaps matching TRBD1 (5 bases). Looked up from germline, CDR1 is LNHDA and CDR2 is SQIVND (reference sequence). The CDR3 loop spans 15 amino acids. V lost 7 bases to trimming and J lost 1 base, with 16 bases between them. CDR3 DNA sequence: TGTGCCAGTACCCCGCGGTCAGGGACGAACACTGAAGCTTTCTTT. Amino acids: CASTPRSGTNTEAFF. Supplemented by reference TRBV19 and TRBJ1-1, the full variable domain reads DGGITQSPKYLFRKEGQNVTLSCEQNLNHDAMYWYRQDPGQGLRLIYYSQIVNDFQKGDIAEGYSVSREKKESFPLTVTSAQKNPTAFYLCASTPRSGTNTEAFFGQGTRLTVV.

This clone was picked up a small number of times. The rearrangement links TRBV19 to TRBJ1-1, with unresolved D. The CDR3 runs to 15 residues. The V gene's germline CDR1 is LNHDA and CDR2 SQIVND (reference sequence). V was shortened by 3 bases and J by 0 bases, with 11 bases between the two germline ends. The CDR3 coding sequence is TGTGCCAGTAGTATGGCACACACGATGAACACTGAAGCTTTCTTT. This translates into CASSMAHTMNTEAFF.

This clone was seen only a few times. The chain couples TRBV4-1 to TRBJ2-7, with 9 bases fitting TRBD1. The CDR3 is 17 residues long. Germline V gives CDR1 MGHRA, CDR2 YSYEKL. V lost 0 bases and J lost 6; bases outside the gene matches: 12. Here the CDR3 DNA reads TGCGCCAGCAGCCAAGAGTACGGGGACAGGGAACGCGGCGAGCAGTACTTC. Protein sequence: CASSQEYGDRERGEQYF.

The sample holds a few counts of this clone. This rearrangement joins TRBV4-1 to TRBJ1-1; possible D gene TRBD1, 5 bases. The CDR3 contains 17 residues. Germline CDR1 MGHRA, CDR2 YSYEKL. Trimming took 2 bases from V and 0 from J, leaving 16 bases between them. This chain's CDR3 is CASSQRSRDGMNTEAFF. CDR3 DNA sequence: TGCGCCAGCAGCCAAAGGTCCCGGGACGGCATGAACACTGAAGCTTTCTTT.

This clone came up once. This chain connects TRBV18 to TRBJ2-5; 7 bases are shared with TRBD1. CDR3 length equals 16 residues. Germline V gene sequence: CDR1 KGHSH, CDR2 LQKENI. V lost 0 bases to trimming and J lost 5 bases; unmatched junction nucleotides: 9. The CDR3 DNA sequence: TGTGCCAGCTCACCACCGAAGCGAGGGGGCGAGGAGACCCAGTACTTC. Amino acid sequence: CASSPPKRGGEETQYF.

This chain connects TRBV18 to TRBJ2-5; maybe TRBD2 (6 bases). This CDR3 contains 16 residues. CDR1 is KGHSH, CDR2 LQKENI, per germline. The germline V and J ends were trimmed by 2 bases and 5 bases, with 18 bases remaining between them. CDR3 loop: CASSPNRGGIVETQYF. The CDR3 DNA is TGTGCCAGCTCACCAAACCGAGGAGGGATTGTGGAGACCCAGTACTTC.

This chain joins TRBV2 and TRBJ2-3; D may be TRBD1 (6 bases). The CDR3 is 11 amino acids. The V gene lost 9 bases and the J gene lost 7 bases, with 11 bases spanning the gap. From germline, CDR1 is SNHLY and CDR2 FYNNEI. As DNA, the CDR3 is TGTGCCAGGTTGACAGGACATACGCAGTATTTT. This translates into CARLTGHTQYF.

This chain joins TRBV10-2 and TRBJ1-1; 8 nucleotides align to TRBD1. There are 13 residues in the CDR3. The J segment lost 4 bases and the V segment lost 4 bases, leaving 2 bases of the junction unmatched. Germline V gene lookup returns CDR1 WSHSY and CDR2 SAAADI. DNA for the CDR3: TGCGCCAGCAGTGTCGACAGGGGCACTGAAGCTTTCTTT. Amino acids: CASSVDRGTEAFF.

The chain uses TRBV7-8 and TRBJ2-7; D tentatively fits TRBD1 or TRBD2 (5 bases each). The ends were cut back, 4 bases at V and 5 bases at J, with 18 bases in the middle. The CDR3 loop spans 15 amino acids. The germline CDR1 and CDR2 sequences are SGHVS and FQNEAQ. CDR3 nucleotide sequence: TGTGCCAGCAGCTCAGTGACCTTGAGGGGCCACGAGCAGTACTTC. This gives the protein CASSSVTLRGHEQYF.

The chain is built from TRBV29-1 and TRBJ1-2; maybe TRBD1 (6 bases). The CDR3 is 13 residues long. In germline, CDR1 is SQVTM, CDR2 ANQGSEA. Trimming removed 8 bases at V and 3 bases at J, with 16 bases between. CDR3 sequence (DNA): TGCAGCTTCAACAGGGATCCTGACTATGGCTACACCTTC. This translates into CSFNRDPDYGYTF.

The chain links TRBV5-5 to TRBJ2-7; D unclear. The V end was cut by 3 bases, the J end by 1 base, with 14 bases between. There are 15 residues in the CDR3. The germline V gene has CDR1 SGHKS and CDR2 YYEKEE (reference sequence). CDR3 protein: CASSSEFWGSYEQYF. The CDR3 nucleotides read TGTGCCAGCAGCTCGGAATTTTGGGGTTCCTACGAGCAGTACTTC.

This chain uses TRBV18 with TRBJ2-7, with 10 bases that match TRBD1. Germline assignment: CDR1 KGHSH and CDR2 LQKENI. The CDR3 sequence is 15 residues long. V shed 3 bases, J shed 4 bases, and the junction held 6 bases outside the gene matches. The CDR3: CASSPTRDRGYEQYF. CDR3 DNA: TGTGCCAGCTCACCGACCCGGGACAGGGGATACGAGCAGTACTTC.

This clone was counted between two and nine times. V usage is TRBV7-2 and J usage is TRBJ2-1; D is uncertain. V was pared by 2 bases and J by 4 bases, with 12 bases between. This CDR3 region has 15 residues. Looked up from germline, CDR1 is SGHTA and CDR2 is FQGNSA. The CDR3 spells CASSLSPAEYNEQFF. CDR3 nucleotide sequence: TGTGCCAGCAGCTTATCCCCGGCAGAGTACAATGAGCAGTTCTTC.

DNA for the CDR3: TGTGCCAGCAGTTATTTGGGGGTGTATTCTAACTATGGCTACACCTTC. Translating gives CASSYLGVYSNYGYTF. The chain employs TRBV6-5 and TRBJ1-2; maybe TRBD1 (5 bases). The CDR3 extends over 16 amino acids. Germline CDR1 reads MNHEY; CDR2 reads SVGAGI. Trimming removed 3 bases at V and 0 bases at J, with 14 bases between.

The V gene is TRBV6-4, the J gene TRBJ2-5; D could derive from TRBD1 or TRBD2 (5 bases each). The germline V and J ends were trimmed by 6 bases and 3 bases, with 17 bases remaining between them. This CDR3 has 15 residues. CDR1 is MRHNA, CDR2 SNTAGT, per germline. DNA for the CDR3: TGTGCCAGCAGGACCCGACTCCAGGGAGAAGAGACCCAGTACTTC. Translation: CASRTRLQGEETQYF.

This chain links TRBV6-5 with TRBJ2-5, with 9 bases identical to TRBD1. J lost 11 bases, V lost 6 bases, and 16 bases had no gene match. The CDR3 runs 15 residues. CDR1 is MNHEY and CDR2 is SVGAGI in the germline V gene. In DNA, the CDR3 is TGTGCCAGCAGCCGCCCCGGGACAGGGTATCGGGAGCAGTACTTC. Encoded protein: CASSRPGTGYREQYF.

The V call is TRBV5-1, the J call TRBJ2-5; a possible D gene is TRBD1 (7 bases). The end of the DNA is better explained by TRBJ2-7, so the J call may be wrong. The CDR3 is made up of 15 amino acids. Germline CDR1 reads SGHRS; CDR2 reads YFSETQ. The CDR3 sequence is CASSLSPGGPYEQYF. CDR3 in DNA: TGCGCCAGCAGCTTGTCGCCAGGGGGGCCCTACGAGCAGTACTTC.

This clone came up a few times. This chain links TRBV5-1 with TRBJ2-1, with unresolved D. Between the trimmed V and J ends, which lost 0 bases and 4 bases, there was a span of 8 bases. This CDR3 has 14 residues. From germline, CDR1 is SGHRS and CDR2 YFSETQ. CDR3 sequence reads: CASSLGRGYNEQFF. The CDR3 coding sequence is TGCGCCAGCAGCTTGGGTAGAGGTTACAATGAGCAGTTCTTC. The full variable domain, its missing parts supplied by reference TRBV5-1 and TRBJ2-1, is KAGVTQTPRYLIKTRGQQVTLSCSPISGHRSVSWYQQTPGQGLQFLFEYFSETQRNKGNFPGRFSGRQFSNSRSEMNVSTLELGDSALYLCASSLGRGYNEQFFGPGTRLTVL.

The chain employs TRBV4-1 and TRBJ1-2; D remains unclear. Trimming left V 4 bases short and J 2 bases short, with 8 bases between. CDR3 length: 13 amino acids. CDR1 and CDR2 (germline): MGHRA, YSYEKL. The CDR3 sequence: CASSLEGNYGYTF. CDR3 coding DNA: TGCGCCAGCAGCCTGGAAGGAAACTATGGCTACACCTTC.

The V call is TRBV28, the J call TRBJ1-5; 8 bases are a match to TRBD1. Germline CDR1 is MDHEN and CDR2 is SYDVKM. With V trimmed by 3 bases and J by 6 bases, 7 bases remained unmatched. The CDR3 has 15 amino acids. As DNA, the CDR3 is TGTGCCAGCAGTTTTCTCGACAGGGGAGCTCAGCCCCAGCATTTT. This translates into CASSFLDRGAQPQHF. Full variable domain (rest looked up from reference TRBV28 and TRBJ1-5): DVKVTQSSRYLVKRTGEKVFLECVQDMDHENMFWYRQDPGLGLRLIYFSYDVKMKEKGDIPEGYSVSREKKERFSLILESASTNQTSMYLCASSFLDRGAQPQHFGDGTRLSIL.

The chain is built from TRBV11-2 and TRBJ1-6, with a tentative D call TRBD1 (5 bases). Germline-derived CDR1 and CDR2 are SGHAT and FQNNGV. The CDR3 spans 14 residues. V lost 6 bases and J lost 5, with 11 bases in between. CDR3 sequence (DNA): TGTGCCAGCAGTCCGGGGGTCGATAATTCACCCCTCCACTTT. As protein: CASSPGVDNSPLHF.

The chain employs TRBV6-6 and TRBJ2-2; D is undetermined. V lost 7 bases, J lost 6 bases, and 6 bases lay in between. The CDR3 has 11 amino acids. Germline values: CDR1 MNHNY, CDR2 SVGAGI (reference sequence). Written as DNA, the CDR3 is TGTGCCAGCAAGGTGGCCGGGGAGCTGTTTTTT. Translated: CASKVAGELFF.

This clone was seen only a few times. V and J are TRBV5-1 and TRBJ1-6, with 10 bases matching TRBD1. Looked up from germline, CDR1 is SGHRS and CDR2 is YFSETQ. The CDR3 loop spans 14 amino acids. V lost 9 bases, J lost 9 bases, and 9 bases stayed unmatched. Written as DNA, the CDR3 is TGCGCCACCCGCAAGAGGGACAGGGGTTCACCCCTCCACTTT. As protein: CATRKRDRGSPLHF.